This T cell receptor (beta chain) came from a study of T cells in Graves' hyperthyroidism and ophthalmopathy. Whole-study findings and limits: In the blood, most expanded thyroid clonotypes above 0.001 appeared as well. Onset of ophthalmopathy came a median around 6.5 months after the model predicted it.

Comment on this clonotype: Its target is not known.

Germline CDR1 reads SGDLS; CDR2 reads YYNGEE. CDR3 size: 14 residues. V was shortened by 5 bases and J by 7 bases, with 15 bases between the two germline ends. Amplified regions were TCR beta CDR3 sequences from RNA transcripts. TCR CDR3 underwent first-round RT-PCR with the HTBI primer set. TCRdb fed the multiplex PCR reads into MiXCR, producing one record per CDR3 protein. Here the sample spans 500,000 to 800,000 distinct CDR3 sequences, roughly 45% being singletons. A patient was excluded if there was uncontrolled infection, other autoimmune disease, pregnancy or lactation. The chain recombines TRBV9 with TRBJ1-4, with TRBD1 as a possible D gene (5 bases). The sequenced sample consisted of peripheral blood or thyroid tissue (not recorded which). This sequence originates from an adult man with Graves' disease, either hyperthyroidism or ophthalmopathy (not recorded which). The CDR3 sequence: CASSWGFGGEKLFF. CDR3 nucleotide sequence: TGTGCCAGCAGTTGGGGCTTCGGAGGTGAAAAACTGTTTTTT.